This T cell receptor (beta chain) was identified in a study of T cell responses to AZD1222 COVID-19 vaccine. Study as a whole: Samples with a second dose at about 4 or about 12 weeks were pooled together. General study results and limits: Every sample of the repertoires postdated the peak T cell response. Donors in the cohort were predominantly white British and more often female, and clonal diversity was possibly underestimated.

The assay was immunoSEQ multiplex PCR, and TCRdb's table has in-frame clones only and misses some. The sample contains about 170,000 clones, roughly nine tenths of which appear only once. A word on this clone: The antigen remains unidentified.

V shed 0 bases and J 0 bases; nucleotides not matched to a gene: 1. The CDR3 totals 15 residues. Per the germline V gene, CDR1 is SGHRS and CDR2 is YFSETQ. The clonotype originates from an adult in good health. V is TRBV5-1 and J is TRBJ2-3, with 7 nucleotides matching TRBD2. The source material was peripheral blood, sampled on day 0 of AZD1222 vaccination. The CDR3 protein is CASSLGGGSTDTQYF. The CDR3 DNA sequence: TGCGCCAGCAGCTTGGGCGGGGGAAGCACAGATACGCAGTATTTT.